Following are 6 T cell receptor beta chains from one sample sequenced in a study of shared clonotypes between healthy human individuals. The data were produced by immunoSEQ multiplex PCR, yet TCRdb's version contains in-frame clones alone and is incomplete. This table has about 1.1 million clones, 78% appearing once. Sequencing used memory CD4+ T cells from PBMCs. Noted subset: CD45RA-negative fraction. These receptors were collected from a man aged 18 to 29 in good health. Some clones in this sample may be carry-over from other donors' samples.

The chain links TRBV15 to TRBJ1-4; a weak D match, TRBD1 (6 bases). Germline-derived CDR1 and CDR2 are LNHNV and YYDKDF (reference sequence). The V and J ends lost 0 bases and 7 bases respectively, with 12 bases between them. CDR3 length: 15 residues. As DNA, the CDR3 is TGTGCCACCAGCAGAGAAGGGGGAAGGGGTGAAAAACTGTTTTTT. It is translated as CATSREGGRGEKLFF.

The chain links TRBV6-6 to TRBJ2-2, with D possibly being TRBD2 (6 bases). The CDR3 is 16 amino acids. From germline, CDR1 is MNHNY and CDR2 SVGAGI (reference sequence). The ends were cut back, 3 bases at V and 7 bases at J, with 18 bases in the middle. DNA for the CDR3: TGTGCCAGCAGTTATTCTTCCGGGAGCGGAAGCGGGGAGCTGTTTTTT. It is translated as CASSYSSGSGSGELFF.

The chain has TRBV5-4 and TRBJ2-1, with 13 bases aligning to TRBD2. Trimming at V came to 4 bases and at J to 6 bases, leaving 13 bases not matched to a gene. This CDR3 has 18 residues. CDR1 SGHNT and CDR2 YYREEE come from the germline V gene (reference sequence). The CDR3 DNA sequence: TGTGCCAGCAGCCCCGGACTAGCGGGAGCTCTGCCCTCCAATGAGCAGTTCTTC. This codes for CASSPGLAGALPSNEQFF.

The count of this clone is one. The V gene is TRBV5-1, the J gene TRBJ2-1; 10 positions match TRBD2. The CDR3 totals 16 residues. Germline V gene data show CDR1 as SGHRS and CDR2 as YFSETQ. Trimming cost V 3 bases and J 3 bases; bases outside gene matches: 6. Written as DNA, the CDR3 is TGCGCCAGCAGCTGGGCCGCTAGCGGGGGCTACAATGAGCAGTTCTTC. As protein: CASSWAASGGYNEQFF.

The chain joins TRBV6-1 to TRBJ2-7; D is perhaps TRBD1 (5 bases). This CDR3 region has 15 residues. Germline lookup yields CDR1 MNHNS and CDR2 SASEGT. V was pared by 0 bases and J by 2 bases, with 11 bases between. CDR3 sequence (DNA): TGTGCCAGCAGTGAAGCGTCCACAGGCCCCTACGAGCAGTACTTC. Residues: CASSEASTGPYEQYF.

The J gene is TRBJ1-1, the V gene TRBV5-4, with TRBD1 matching over 10 bases. CDR1 and CDR2 (germline): SGHNT, YYREEE (reference sequence). The CDR3 runs to 15 residues. The trim removed 4 bases at V and 2 bases at J, leaving 5 bases unmatched. In DNA form, the CDR3 reads TGTGCCAGCAGCCCGCCGACAGGGGGCAACACTGAAGCTTTCTTT. Translated, it gives CASSPPTGGNTEAFF.